Presented here are 22 T cell receptor beta chains from one specimen sequenced in a study of OX40 agonist ivuxolimab in advanced cancers. The repertoire was sequenced with immunoSEQ multiplex PCR; TCRdb's copy has only in-frame clones and lacks some. The data hold tens of thousands of clones, with 75% to 95% observed a single time. Sequenced here: CD4+ or CD8+ T cells sorted from blood, sampled in a trial of the OX40 agonist ivuxolimab. The receptor source for this set is an adult with an advanced solid tumor such as melanoma, head and neck, liver or kidney cancer.

The V and J genes are TRBV5-1 and TRBJ2-4, with D perhaps matching TRBD1 or TRBD2 (7 bases each). The CDR3 runs 18 residues. The germline V and J ends were trimmed by 0 bases and 0 bases, with 16 bases remaining between them. The germline V gene has CDR1 SGHRS and CDR2 YFSETQ. CDR3 nucleotides: TGCGCCAGCAGCTTGGAGGGGAGGGGGCTCGCAGCCAAAAACATTCAGTACTTC. Translation gives CASSLEGRGLAAKNIQYF.

The genes are TRBV6-1 and TRBJ1-1; weak D call: TRBD1 (5 bases). CDR1 is MNHNS and CDR2 is SASEGT in the germline V gene. The CDR3 totals 14 residues. Trimming removed 6 bases at V and 5 bases at J, with 16 bases between. The chain's CDR3 is CASRTPGPGTEAFF. In DNA form, the CDR3 reads TGTGCCAGCAGGACTCCGGGACCGGGGACTGAAGCTTTCTTT.

The CDR3 DNA follows: TGCGCCAGCAGGCGGGGGAACACCGGGGAGCTGTTTTTT. Its protein is CASRRGNTGELFF. J is TRBJ2-2 and V is TRBV5-1; D perhaps matches TRBD2 (6 bases). V lost 5 bases, J lost 1 base, and 6 bases lay in between. The CDR3 contains 13 residues. CDR1 is SGHRS, CDR2 YFSETQ, per germline.

This clone has a single count. This sequence joins TRBV9 and TRBJ2-3; tentatively, D is TRBD2 (5 bases). V lost 0 bases and J lost 1, with 9 bases in between. Per the germline V gene, CDR1 is SGDLS and CDR2 is YYNGEE. The CDR3 is 15 amino acids. The CDR3 sequence is CASSVGGSGTDTQYF. CDR3 DNA: TGTGCCAGCAGCGTAGGGGGTAGCGGCACAGATACGCAGTATTTT.

This sequence joins TRBV27 and TRBJ1-1, with D possibly matching TRBD1 (6 bases). The germline CDR1 and CDR2 sequences are MNHEY and SMNVEV (reference sequence). The CDR3 loop spans 14 amino acids. V was shortened by 7 bases and J by 1 base, with 13 bases between the two germline ends. CDR3 in amino acids: CASKGGGRNTEAFF. DNA of the CDR3: TGTGCCAGCAAGGGGGGTGGGAGGAACACTGAAGCTTTCTTT.

V is TRBV14 and J is TRBJ2-7; TRBD1 agrees at 7 bases. The CDR3 sequence is 16 residues long. Germline CDR1 reads SGHDN; CDR2 reads FVKESK. Trimming cost V 1 base and J 2 bases; bases outside gene matches: 8. The CDR3 sequence is CASSQASPGGPYEQYF. The CDR3 coding sequence is TGTGCCAGCAGCCAAGCTTCCCCAGGGGGTCCCTACGAGCAGTACTTC.

This clone was found once. V gene TRBV21-1 combines with J gene TRBJ2-1; the table's D call of TRBD1 was not tested on the DNA. TRBV21-1 counts as a pseudogene. This CDR3 is 16 amino acids long. CDR3 residues: CASSKGGTGGNNEQFF. The CDR3 DNA reads TGTGCCAGCAGCAAAGGTGGGACAGGGGGCAACAATGAGCAGTTCTTC.

J is TRBJ2-3 and V is TRBV11-2; weak D call: TRBD2 (6 bases). The CDR3 is 16 residues long. V shed 6 bases and J shed 2 bases, with 18 bases lying between them. The V gene's germline CDR1 is SGHAT and CDR2 FQNNGV. The CDR3 coding sequence is TGTGCCAGCAGACGACCGGGACTTCACTTCACAGATACGCAGTATTTT. It codes for CASRRPGLHFTDTQYF.

With regard to this clone: Sequence at one end of the junction differs from germline and may be a read error. The V call is TRBV28, the J call TRBJ1-4; tentatively, D is TRBD1 (5 bases). Per germline, CDR1 MDHEN and CDR2 SYDVKM. CDR3 length: 11 residues. The chain's CDR3 is CASRAQGTVSF. The CDR3, as DNA: TGTGCCAGCAGGGCCCAAGGGACTGTCAGTTTC.

The chain employs TRBV2 and TRBJ1-6; tentatively, D is TRBD1 (5 bases). The germline gives CDR1 SNHLY, CDR2 FYNNEI. This CDR3 comprises 14 residues. V was trimmed by 3 bases and J by 8 bases, leaving 11 bases between them. CDR3 protein: CASSDQGMDSPLHF. The CDR3 bases are TGTGCCAGCAGTGATCAGGGAATGGATTCACCCCTCCACTTT. The full variable domain, rest sourced from reference TRBV2 and TRBJ1-6, is EPEVTQTPSHQVTQMGQEVILRCVPISNHLYFYWYRQILGQKVEFLVSFYNNEISEKSEIFDDQFSVERPDGSNFTLKIRSTKLEDSAMYFCASSDQGMDSPLHFGNGTRLTVT.

The genes are TRBV2 and TRBJ2-5; D gene unclear. The germline V and J ends were trimmed by 3 bases and 1 base, with 0 bases remaining between them. The CDR3 is 11 residues long. The germline CDR1 and CDR2 sequences are SNHLY and FYNNEI. The CDR3, as DNA: TGTGCCAGCAGTGACCAAGAGACCCAGTACTTC. As protein: CASSDQETQYF.

The chain couples TRBV10-3 to TRBJ1-1, with D perhaps matching TRBD1 (6 bases). V lost 2 bases, J lost 9 bases, and 13 bases lay in between. The CDR3 length is 13 residues. The germline V gene has CDR1 ENHRY and CDR2 SYGVKD. The CDR3 DNA follows: TGTGCCATCAGTGAGGTGAAAGGGGGAAAAGCTTTCTTT. It encodes CAISEVKGGKAFF.

This rearrangement joins TRBV4-1 to TRBJ1-1; perhaps TRBD1 as D (6 bases). There are 15 residues in the CDR3. V lost 5 bases and J 2 bases, leaving 15 bases between the germline ends. Germline lookup yields CDR1 MGHRA and CDR2 YSYEKL. The CDR3 bases are TGCGCCAGCAGCAGGCAGGGGAGTCCCAACACTGAAGCTTTCTTT. Translation: CASSRQGSPNTEAFF.

The chain has TRBV28 and TRBJ1-2; 7 bases agree with TRBD1. V lost 6 bases and J lost 8; bases outside the gene matches: 9. This CDR3 contains 13 residues. Germline-derived CDR1 and CDR2 are MDHEN and SYDVKM. This CDR3 is CASRPGGLSGYTF. In nucleotides, the CDR3 is TGTGCCAGCAGGCCAGGGGGTTTGAGCGGCTACACCTTC.

This chain uses TRBV7-2 with TRBJ2-3; 10 positions agree with TRBD2. The CDR3 is made up of 16 amino acids. Losses at the gene ends were 6 bases for V and 2 bases for J; bases not matched to a gene: 8. CDR1 SGHTA and CDR2 FQGNSA come from the germline V gene. The CDR3 here is CASRHTGTSVTDTQYF. In DNA form, the CDR3 reads TGTGCCAGCAGGCACACCGGGACTAGCGTCACAGATACGCAGTATTTT.

The chain couples TRBV5-6 to TRBJ2-7, with D perhaps TRBD1 or TRBD2 (5 bases each). V lost 4 bases to trimming and J lost 2 bases, with 19 bases between them. This CDR3 has 16 amino acids. Per the germline V gene, CDR1 is SGHDT and CDR2 is YYEEEE. CDR3 protein: CASSALGAGYTYEQYF. DNA of the CDR3: TGTGCCAGCAGCGCCCTCGGGGCAGGATACACCTACGAGCAGTACTTC.

This chain connects TRBV5-1 to TRBJ2-5, with D uncertain. The CDR3 has 15 amino acids. With 4 bases removed from V and 4 bases from J, the gap between germline ends came to 17 bases. Germline assignment: CDR1 SGHRS and CDR2 YFSETQ. CDR3 sequence reads: CASSPAGERRETQYF. CDR3 bases: TGCGCCAGCAGCCCTGCTGGTGAGCGTCGAGAGACCCAGTACTTC.

The chain recombines TRBV27 with TRBJ2-7; 11 bases agree with TRBD2. V dropped 6 bases and J dropped 1; count of bases not matched to a gene: 2. Per germline, CDR1 MNHEY and CDR2 SMNVEV (reference sequence). CDR3 length: 14 residues. CDR3 sequence (DNA): TGTGCCAGCAGCCGACTAGCGGGATCCTACGAGCAGTACTTC. It encodes CASSRLAGSYEQYF.

The rearrangement joins TRBV28 to TRBJ1-2; TRBD1 is a possible D gene (6 bases). Trimming left V 7 bases short and J 0 bases short, with 15 bases between. Germline V gene data show CDR1 as MDHEN and CDR2 as SYDVKM. The CDR3 sequence is 15 residues long. In DNA, the CDR3 is TGTGCCAGCAAAATGGACAGTCGAGCTAACTATGGCTACACCTTC. This sequence encodes CASKMDSRANYGYTF.

The chain joins TRBV7-4 to TRBJ2-3, with 10 bases fitting TRBD2. Unmatched junction bases numbered 8, after V lost 5 bases and J lost 6 bases. The CDR3 runs to 15 residues. The germline gives CDR1 SGHVT, CDR2 SQSDAQ. CDR3: CASSQTSGNADTQYF. The CDR3 DNA follows: TGTGCCAGCAGCCAAACTAGCGGGAATGCGGATACGCAGTATTTT. Supplemented by reference TRBV7-4 and TRBJ2-3, the full variable domain reads GAGVSQSPRYKVAKRGRDVALRCDSISGHVTLYWYRQTLGQGSEVLTYSQSDAQRDKSGRPSGRFSAERPERSVSTLKIQRTEQGDSAVYLCASSQTSGNADTQYFGPGTRLTVL.

This clone was observed once. The J gene is TRBJ1-4, the V gene TRBV5-4, with 7 bases identical to TRBD1. The CDR3 has 15 amino acids. V gave up 3 bases and J gave up 2 bases; unmatched junction bases: 4. From germline, CDR1 is SGHNT and CDR2 YYREEE (reference sequence). CDR3: CASSSQTGTNEKLFF. The DNA of the CDR3 is TGTGCCAGCAGCTCCCAGACAGGGACTAATGAAAAACTGTTTTTT.

DNA of the CDR3: TGTGCCAGCAGCCCTTTTAGGGGCACCGGGGAGCTGTTTTTT. It codes for CASSPFRGTGELFF. This rearrangement joins TRBV6-6 to TRBJ2-2, with D perhaps matching TRBD1 (5 bases). The CDR3 loop spans 14 amino acids. The germline V gene encodes CDR1 MNHNY and CDR2 SVGAGI (reference sequence). Trimming left V 6 bases short and J 4 bases short, with 12 bases between.